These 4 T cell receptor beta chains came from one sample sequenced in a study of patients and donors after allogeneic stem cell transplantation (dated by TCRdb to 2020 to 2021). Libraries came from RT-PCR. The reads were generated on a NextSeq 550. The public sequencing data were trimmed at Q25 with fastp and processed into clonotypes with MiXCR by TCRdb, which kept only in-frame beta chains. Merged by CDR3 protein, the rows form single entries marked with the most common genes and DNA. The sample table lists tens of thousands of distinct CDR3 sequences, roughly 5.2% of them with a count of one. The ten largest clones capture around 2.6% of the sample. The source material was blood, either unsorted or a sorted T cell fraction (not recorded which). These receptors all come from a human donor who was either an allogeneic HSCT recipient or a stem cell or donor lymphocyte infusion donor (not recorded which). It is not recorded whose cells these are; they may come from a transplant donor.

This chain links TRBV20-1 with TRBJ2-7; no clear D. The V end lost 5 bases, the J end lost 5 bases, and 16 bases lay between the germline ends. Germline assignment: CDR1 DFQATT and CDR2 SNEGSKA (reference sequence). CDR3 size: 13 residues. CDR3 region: CSAPGPTAHEQYF. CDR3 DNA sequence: TGCAGTGCTCCAGGCCCAACGGCCCACGAGCAGTACTTC.

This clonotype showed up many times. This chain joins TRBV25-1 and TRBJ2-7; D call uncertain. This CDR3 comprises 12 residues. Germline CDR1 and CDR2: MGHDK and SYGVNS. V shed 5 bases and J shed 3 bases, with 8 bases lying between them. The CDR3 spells CASSLGYYEQYF. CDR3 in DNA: TGTGCCAGCAGTCTCGGCTACTACGAGCAGTACTTC.

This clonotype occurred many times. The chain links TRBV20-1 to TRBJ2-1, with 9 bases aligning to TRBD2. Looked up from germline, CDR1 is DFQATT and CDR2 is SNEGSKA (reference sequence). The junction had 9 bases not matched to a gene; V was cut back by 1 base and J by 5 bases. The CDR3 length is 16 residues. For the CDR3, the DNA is TGCAGTGCTAGAGGCCCCTCGTTAGCGGGGGACAATGAGCAGTTCTTC. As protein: CSARGPSLAGDNEQFF.

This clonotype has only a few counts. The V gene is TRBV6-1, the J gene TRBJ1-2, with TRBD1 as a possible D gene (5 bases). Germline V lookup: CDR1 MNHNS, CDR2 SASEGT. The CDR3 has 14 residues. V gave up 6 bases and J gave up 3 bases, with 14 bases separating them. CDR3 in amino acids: CASSAGILDYGYTF. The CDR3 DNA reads TGTGCCAGCAGCGCAGGGATACTGGACTATGGCTACACCTTC.